The 25 T cell receptor beta chains in this list originate from one sample, sequenced in a study of molecular identifiers for immune sequencing clone quantification. One entry per CDR3 protein, called by TCRdb with MiXCR from the PCR reads. The sample gives about 640,000 distinct CDR3 sequences, less than 20% of which show up once; roughly 0.83% is in the top ten. Sequencing input: naive CD8+ T cells from blood, with Jurkat cell RNA spiked in. The subset denotes: FACS-sorted CD8+CD4-CCR7+CD45RA+ naive T cells. The receptors come from a human donor in good health. Some libraries in this study had Jurkat cell RNA spiked in.

This clonotype was seen at least ten times. The chain joins TRBV6-2 or TRBV6-3 to TRBJ2-7; D is uncertain. Germline V gives CDR1 MNHEY, CDR2 SVGEGT. V was shortened by 8 bases and J by 4 bases, with 15 bases between the two germline ends. This CDR3 is built from 13 residues. CDR3 residues: CASSFGLRYEQYF. Here the CDR3 DNA reads TGTGCCAGCTCCTTCGGTTTGCGGTACGAGCAGTACTTC.

Turning to this clonotype: The junction and the germline gene differ at one end; a read error may be behind it. The chain has TRBV6-5 and TRBJ2-7, with D maybe TRBD2 (6 bases). This CDR3 is built from 14 residues. Looked up from germline, CDR1 is MNHEY and CDR2 is SVGAGI. The CDR3 DNA reads as TGTGCCAGCAGTTACGGGGGGACCCCCTACAAGCAGTACTTC. It is translated as CASSYGGTPYKQYF.

This clonotype was found many times. The rearrangement joins TRBV18 to TRBJ1-1; D unclear. In germline, CDR1 is KGHSH, CDR2 LQKENI. This CDR3 is 16 amino acids long. With 0 bases removed from V and 5 bases from J, the gap between germline ends came to 16 bases. CDR3 DNA: TGTGCCAGCTCACCACCGAAGGGAGAGTCGCGGACTGAAGCTTTCTTT. Translating gives CASSPPKGESRTEAFF.

This clonotype was found many times. The rearrangement joins TRBV10-3 to TRBJ2-1; 10 bases are shared with TRBD2. Trimming at V came to 10 bases and at J to 8 bases, leaving 14 bases not matched to a gene. This CDR3 is built from 15 residues. The germline CDR1 and CDR2 sequences are ENHRY and SYGVKD. The CDR3 bases are TGTGCCACTCTAGCTAGCGGGAGAAGTGAGGATGAGCAGTTCTTC. Residues: CATLASGRSEDEQFF.

In its sample, this clonotype was seen many times. The V and J genes are TRBV27 and TRBJ2-3; D gene ambiguous. CDR3 length: 14 amino acids. Per the germline V gene, CDR1 is MNHEY and CDR2 is SMNVEV (reference sequence). The germline V and J ends were trimmed by 4 bases and 2 bases, with 10 bases remaining between them. The CDR3 nucleotides read TGTGCCAGCAGTTCAATCTCCCTCACAGATACGCAGTATTTT. Amino acid sequence: CASSSISLTDTQYF.

About this clonotype itself: This may be a read error: a much more frequent sequence differs by one nucleotide. The chain recombines TRBV10-3 with TRBJ2-5; D might be TRBD2 (6 bases). The CDR3 contains 17 residues. The germline gives CDR1 ENHRY, CDR2 SYGVKD. DNA for the CDR3: TGTGCCATCAGTGAGTCGGAGGGAGGAGAAGACCAAGAGACCCATTACTTC. This codes for CAISESEGGEDQETHYF.

The V call is TRBV12-3 or TRBV12-4, the J call TRBJ2-5; D remains ambiguous. The CDR3 contains 14 residues. The V end was cut by 6 bases, the J end by 0 bases, with 11 bases between. The CDR3 DNA reads TGTGCCAGCAGCATCGACATTTACCAAGAGACCCAGTACTTC. Protein sequence: CASSIDIYQETQYF.

In its sample, this clonotype was seen many times. The J gene is TRBJ2-1, the V gene TRBV7-6, with 12 positions matching TRBD2. The germline CDR1 and CDR2 sequences are SGHVS and FNYEAQ. CDR3 size: 16 residues. V dropped 6 bases and J dropped 6; count of bases not matched to a gene: 9. The CDR3 nucleotides are TGTGCCAGCAGACAAGCCCTAGCGGGGGGGCCCAATGAGCAGTTCTTC. Its translation: CASRQALAGGPNEQFF.

This sequence joins TRBV7-2 and TRBJ2-3; 12 positions match TRBD2. J lost 3 bases, V lost 7 bases, and 14 bases had no gene match. Germline-derived CDR1 and CDR2 are SGHTA and FQGNSA. The CDR3 is 18 residues long. The CDR3 DNA reads as TGTGCCAGCAACTTCGGGAGGGGACTAGCGGGCCCAACAGATACGCAGTATTTT. Protein product: CASNFGRGLAGPTDTQYF. The whole variable domain, filled in from reference TRBV7-2 and TRBJ2-3, reads GAGVSQSPSNKVTEKGKDVELRCDPISGHTALYWYRQSLGQGLEFLIYFQGNSAPDKSGLPSDRFSAERTGGSVSTLTIQRTQQEDSAVYLCASNFGRGLAGPTDTQYFGPGTRLTVL.

In this sample, this clonotype turned up many times. The V and J genes are TRBV7-9 and TRBJ2-7, with 13 nucleotides matching TRBD2. In germline, CDR1 is SEHNR, CDR2 FQNEAQ (reference sequence). The junction had 6 bases not matched to a gene; V was cut back by 2 bases and J by 2 bases. This CDR3 comprises 17 residues. The CDR3 spells CASSLPLGLAGAYEQYF. The CDR3 coding sequence is TGTGCCAGCAGCTTACCCTTAGGACTAGCGGGGGCCTACGAGCAGTACTTC.

Many counts were recorded for this clonotype. The J gene is TRBJ2-7, the V gene TRBV20-1; 7 positions match TRBD1. Germline assignment: CDR1 DFQATT and CDR2 SNEGSKA (reference sequence). J lost 4 bases, V lost 3 bases, and 3 bases had no gene match. The CDR3 consists of 12 residues. CDR3 region: CSASARGYEQYF. CDR3 DNA sequence: TGCAGTGCTAGCGCCAGGGGGTACGAGCAGTACTTC.

This clonotype has a handful of counts. The gene calls are TRBV6-2 or TRBV6-3 and TRBJ2-7; D not certain. Germline loops: CDR1 MNHEY, CDR2 SVGEGT. The V end lost 11 bases, the J end lost 4 bases, and 21 bases lay between the germline ends. This CDR3 spans 14 amino acids. CDR3 protein: CASTGDFQFYEQYF. In DNA, the CDR3 is TGTGCCTCTACTGGAGACTTCCAATTTTACGAGCAGTACTTC.

This clonotype has a handful of counts. This sequence joins TRBV6-5 and TRBJ1-4; TRBD1 agrees at 8 bases. Germline values: CDR1 MNHEY, CDR2 SVGAGI. Losses at the gene ends were 6 bases for V and 7 bases for J; bases not matched to a gene: 16. The CDR3 length is 17 residues. This CDR3 is CASSQKLTGTGFEKLFF. The CDR3 nucleotides read TGTGCCAGCAGCCAGAAACTTACCGGGACAGGCTTTGAAAAACTGTTTTTT.

The sample holds one count of this clonotype. This clone may be a read error of a much larger clone one base away. The CDR3 carries no conserved terminal phenylalanine or tryptophan, so it likely arises from a read error. The rearrangement links TRBV5-8 to TRBJ2-7, with no clear D. This CDR3 comprises 14 residues. Germline V gene lookup returns CDR1 SGHTS and CDR2 YDEGEE. Trimming took off 0 bases at V and 0 bases at J, with 7 bases between the two ends. CDR3 nucleotides: TGTGCCAGCAGCTTGGTTTACAGCTCCTACGAGCAGTACTTA. This translates into CASSLVYSSYEQYL.

To note about this clonotype: Compared with germline, one end of the junction differs, possibly owing to a read error. The chain links TRBV28 to TRBJ1-1; tentatively, D is TRBD1 (6 bases). The CDR3 extends over 17 amino acids. The germline gives CDR1 MDHEN, CDR2 SYDVKM. The CDR3 region is CVSSFGQGIEEDTEAFF. CDR3 nucleotides: TGTGTCAGCAGTTTTGGTCAGGGGATAGAGGAGGACACTGAAGCTTTCTTT.

This clonotype was found a few times. CDR3 sequence reads: CASSPSYEVGQFF. The CDR3 DNA reads as TGTGCCAGCAGCCCGTCCTATGAAGTGGGGCAGTTCTTC. V and J are TRBV5-6 and TRBJ2-1; D is unclear. Germline CDR1 SGHDT, CDR2 YYEEEE. Trimming took off 4 bases at V and 12 bases at J, with 17 bases between the two ends. The CDR3 extends over 13 amino acids.

This clonotype appeared many times. The chain joins TRBV6-2 or TRBV6-3 to TRBJ1-1; D is perhaps TRBD1 (5 bases). The germline gives CDR1 MNHEY, CDR2 SVGEGT. The CDR3 consists of 14 residues. V was trimmed by 2 bases and J by 0 bases, leaving 7 bases between them. Here the CDR3 DNA reads TGTGCCAGCAGTTACGGACACCTGAACACTGAAGCTTTCTTT. The encoded protein is CASSYGHLNTEAFF.

This clonotype was detected many times. The chain uses TRBV7-9 and TRBJ2-5, with 10 bases aligning to TRBD1. CDR1 is SEHNR and CDR2 is FQNEAQ in the germline V gene (reference sequence). CDR3 length: 15 amino acids. V lost 1 base, J lost 3 bases, and 2 bases stayed unmatched. CDR3 sequence: CASSLETGGEETQYF. CDR3 DNA: TGTGCCAGCAGCTTAGAGACAGGGGGCGAAGAGACCCAGTACTTC. The full variable domain, completed using reference TRBV7-9 and TRBJ2-5, is DTGVSQNPRHKITKRGQNVTFRCDPISEHNRLYWYRQTLGQGPEFLTYFQNEAQLEKSRLLSDRFSAERPKGSFSTLEIQRTEQGDSAMYLCASSLETGGEETQYFGPGTRLLVL.

The V gene is TRBV19, the J gene TRBJ2-7; 9 bases match TRBD2. Trimming at V came to 5 bases and at J to 3 bases, leaving 11 bases not matched to a gene. The length of the CDR3 is 16 residues. Germline V gene data show CDR1 as LNHDA and CDR2 as SQIVND (reference sequence). The CDR3 sequence: CASSALVASGNYEQYF. CDR3 DNA: TGTGCCAGTAGTGCATTAGTGGCTAGCGGGAACTACGAGCAGTACTTC.

This clonotype has a single count. The conserved final phenylalanine or tryptophan is absent from the CDR3, which likely points to a read error. The chain recombines TRBV12-3 or TRBV12-4 with TRBJ1-4; D gene unclear. CDR3 size: 12 residues. Deletions cut 6 bases from V and 8 bases from J, with 10 bases between. CDR3 sequence: CASSLEGEKLFL. CDR3 in DNA: TGTGCCAGCAGCCTAGAAGGGGAAAAACTGTTTCTT.

This clonotype showed up many times. The chain combines TRBV27 with TRBJ2-3; D tentatively reads TRBD1 or TRBD2 (5 bases each). Looked up from germline, CDR1 is MNHEY and CDR2 is SMNVEV (reference sequence). Trimming took 4 bases from V and 1 from J, leaving 9 bases between them. This CDR3 comprises 14 residues. The CDR3 sequence is CASSWVGGTDTQYF. The DNA for the CDR3 is TGTGCCAGCAGTTGGGTGGGGGGCACAGATACGCAGTATTTT.

Concerning this clonotype itself: A clone one base away is much larger, so this may be a read error. The chain couples TRBV4-3 to TRBJ1-1; 7 positions match TRBD1. Per germline, CDR1 LGHNA and CDR2 YSLEER. The V segment lost 3 bases and the J segment 3 bases; nucleotides outside the gene matches: 7. CDR3 length equals 15 residues. CDR3 protein: CASSHGTGVDTEAFF. The CDR3 bases are TGCGCCAGCAGCCACGGAACAGGGGTGGACACTGAAGCTTTCTTT.

On this clonotype: Mismatch with germline at one junction end may stem from a read error. The chain recombines TRBV28 with TRBJ1-1; tentatively, D is TRBD1 (5 bases). This CDR3 is 14 amino acids long. Germline V gene lookup returns CDR1 MDHEN and CDR2 SYDVKM. CDR3 loop: CAGSFRGTNAEAFF. CDR3 nucleotide sequence: TGTGCCGGCAGTTTTCGGGGCACGAACGCTGAAGCTTTCTTT. The full variable domain, rest sourced from reference TRBV28 and TRBJ1-1, is DVKVTQSSRYLVKRTGEKVFLECVQDMDHENMFWYRQDPGLGLRLIYFSYDVKMKEKGDIPEGYSVSREKKERFSLILESASTNQTSMYLCAGSFRGTNAEAFFGQGTRLTVV.

This chain uses TRBV6-5 with TRBJ2-7; the D is unclear. From germline, CDR1 is MNHEY and CDR2 SVGAGI. V lost 4 bases and J lost 0, with 10 bases in between. There are 14 residues in the CDR3. DNA of the CDR3: TGTGCCAGCAGTTTCGCCAGGAGCTCCTACGAGCAGTACTTC. This codes for CASSFARSSYEQYF.

This chain links TRBV13 with TRBJ2-3, with 8 bases aligning to TRBD2. This CDR3 is 19 amino acids long. The germline CDR1 and CDR2 sequences are PRHDT and FYEKMQ (reference sequence). The V and J ends lost 2 bases and 0 bases, in that order; junction bases with no gene match: 13. The chain's CDR3 is CASSLKGIGGTSSTDTQYF. The CDR3 DNA reads TGTGCCAGCAGCTTAAAGGGGATCGGGGGGACTAGTAGCACAGATACGCAGTATTTT.